The next 10 T cell receptor beta chains were all read from a single sample in a study of technical replicates of blood from several donors. TCRdb's table, derived via immunoSEQ multiplex PCR, lists solely in-frame clones and lacks some. The sample shows 75,000 to 100,000 clones, roughly 94% of them seen only once. The sequenced material came from T cells isolated from PBMCs. These receptors all come from a human donor in good health.

The V and J genes are TRBV6-6 and TRBJ2-7, with 8 positions matching TRBD2. The J segment lost 4 bases and the V segment lost 2 bases, leaving 4 bases of the junction unmatched. The CDR3 sequence is 14 residues long. Germline CDR1 is MNHNY and CDR2 is SVGAGI (reference sequence). Here the CDR3 reads CASSYAGGGYEQYF. CDR3 in DNA: TGTGCCAGCAGTTACGCCGGGGGGGGGTACGAGCAGTACTTC.

This clone was seen a handful of times. The rearrangement joins TRBV27 to TRBJ1-1; 9 bases match TRBD1. This CDR3 is 16 amino acids long. J was trimmed by 1 base and V by 6 bases; bases with no gene match: 9. Germline-derived CDR1 and CDR2 are MNHEY and SMNVEV (reference sequence). CDR3 nucleotide sequence: TGTGCCAGCAGCAGGACAGGGGCCAACGGGAACACTGAAGCTTTCTTT. Translated, it gives CASSRTGANGNTEAFF.

The chain joins TRBV5-4 to TRBJ1-4; 9 positions agree with TRBD1. V dropped 4 bases and J dropped 5; count of bases not matched to a gene: 6. There are 15 residues in the CDR3. Germline CDR1 SGHNT, CDR2 YYREEE (reference sequence). CDR3 in DNA: TGTGCCAGCAGCAGGGACAGGGCTGTAAATGAAAAACTGTTTTTT. As protein: CASSRDRAVNEKLFF.

This sequence joins TRBV27 and TRBJ2-1, with 8 bases aligning to TRBD2. The germline V gene encodes CDR1 MNHEY and CDR2 SMNVEV (reference sequence). The CDR3 is made up of 14 amino acids. V shed 10 bases and J 1 base; nucleotides not matched to a gene: 6. CDR3 nucleotides: TGTGCCACCTTAAGCGGGAGATCCTACAATGAGCAGTTCTTC. Its translation is CATLSGRSYNEQFF.

The gene calls are TRBV5-4 and TRBJ2-5; 12 bases are shared with TRBD2. The CDR3 length is 15 residues. The V gene's germline CDR1 is SGHNT and CDR2 YYREEE (reference sequence). Trimming cost V 5 bases and J 1 base; bases outside gene matches: 3. CDR3 sequence reads: CASSTSGRPQETQYF. Written as DNA, the CDR3 is TGTGCCAGCAGTACTAGCGGGAGGCCCCAAGAGACCCAGTACTTC.

V and J are TRBV13 and TRBJ2-7, with D perhaps TRBD2 (5 bases). Germline lookup yields CDR1 PRHDT and CDR2 FYEKMQ (reference sequence). The CDR3 has 13 residues. The V gene lost 2 bases and the J gene lost 7 bases, with 12 bases spanning the gap. The CDR3 DNA sequence: TGTGCCAGCAGCTTAAGAGTAGCGCAGGAGCAGTACTTC. Translation gives CASSLRVAQEQYF.

This clone was seen a single time. This chain uses TRBV29-1 with TRBJ2-3; D unclear. Deletions cut 4 bases from V and 1 base from J, with 9 bases between. This CDR3 has 13 amino acids. Germline CDR1 reads SQVTM; CDR2 reads ANQGSEA. The CDR3 DNA reads as TGCAGCGTTGTGGTGGGCGGCACAGATACGCAGTATTTT. This translates into CSVVVGGTDTQYF.

The chain employs TRBV7-3 and TRBJ2-3; 8 nucleotides agree with TRBD2. Germline V lookup: CDR1 SGHTA, CDR2 FQGTGA. The V segment lost 5 bases and the J segment 3 bases; nucleotides outside the gene matches: 4. The CDR3 loop spans 14 amino acids. The CDR3: CASSPGLETDTQYF. Here the CDR3 DNA reads TGTGCCAGCAGCCCGGGACTAGAAACAGATACGCAGTATTTT.

The J gene is TRBJ1-1, the V gene TRBV27; no clear D gene. CDR1 and CDR2 (germline): MNHEY, SMNVEV (reference sequence). This CDR3 region has 13 residues. Trimming shortened V by 6 bases and J by 4 bases, and 12 bases separated the two germline ends. Here the CDR3 reads CASSPAGSTEAFF. CDR3 nucleotide sequence: TGTGCCAGCAGCCCTGCGGGGAGCACTGAAGCTTTCTTT.

The chain couples TRBV11-3 to TRBJ2-1; perhaps TRBD2 as D (5 bases). The V end lost 3 bases, the J end lost 2 bases, and 11 bases lay between the germline ends. From germline, CDR1 is SGHNT and CDR2 YENEEA. This CDR3 contains 15 residues. CDR3: CASSFDGNPYNEQFF. CDR3 nucleotides: TGTGCCAGCAGCTTCGACGGGAACCCCTACAATGAGCAGTTCTTC. The whole variable domain, filled in from reference TRBV11-3 and TRBJ2-1, reads EAGVVQSPRYKIIEKKQPVAFWCNPISGHNTLYWYLQNLGQGPELLIRYENEEAVDDSQLPKDRFSAERLKGVDSTLKIQPAELGDSAVYLCASSFDGNPYNEQFFGPGTRLTVL.